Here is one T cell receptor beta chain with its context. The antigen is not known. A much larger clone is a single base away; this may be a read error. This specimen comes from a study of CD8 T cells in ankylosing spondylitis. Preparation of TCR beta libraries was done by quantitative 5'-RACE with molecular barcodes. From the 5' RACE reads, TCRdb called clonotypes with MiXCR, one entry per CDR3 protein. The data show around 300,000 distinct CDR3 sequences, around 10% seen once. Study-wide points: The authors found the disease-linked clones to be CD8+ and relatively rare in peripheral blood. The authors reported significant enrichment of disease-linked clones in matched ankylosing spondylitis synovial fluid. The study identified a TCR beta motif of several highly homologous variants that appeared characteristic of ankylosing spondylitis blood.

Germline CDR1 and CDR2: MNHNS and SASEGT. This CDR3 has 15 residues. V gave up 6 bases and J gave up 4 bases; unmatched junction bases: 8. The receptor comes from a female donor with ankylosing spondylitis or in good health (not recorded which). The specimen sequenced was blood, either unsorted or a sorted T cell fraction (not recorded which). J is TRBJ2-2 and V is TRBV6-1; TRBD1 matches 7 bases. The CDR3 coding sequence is TGTGCCAGCAGAAAACCGGGACAGAGCACCGGGGAGCTGTTTTTT. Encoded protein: CASRKPGQSTGELFF.